This T cell receptor beta chain was observed in a study of shared clonotypes between healthy human individuals. Study-level information: Those who served as donors were two women and three men between the ages of 18 and 49. Per donor, CD8 memory used one plate, CD8 naive used two, CD4 memory used three and CD4 naive used three.

A word on this clone: No antigen is known for it.

V gave up 5 bases and J gave up 1 base, with 11 bases separating them. CDR1 and CDR2 (germline): LNHNV, YYDKDF (reference sequence). The CDR3 totals 14 residues. Sequencing used immunoSEQ multiplex PCR; TCRdb keeps in-frame clones, though not all of them. In the table there are about 990,000 clones, around 78% of which are singletons. Study results and caveats: Memory subsets had estimated richness that was generally smaller than that of naive subsets. Naive CD4 clonotypes overlapped across a handful of donors at roughly 5%.

The sequencing input was memory CD4+ T cells from PBMCs. Subset denoted: CD45RA-negative fraction. The V and J genes are TRBV15 and TRBJ1-1; D is unclear. The source is a man aged 18 to 29 in good health. Some clones in this sample may be carry-over from other donors' samples. The CDR3 here is CATSSRLRNTEAFF. The CDR3 nucleotides are TGTGCCACCAGCTCCCGACTGAGGAACACTGAAGCTTTCTTT. The variable domain in full, completed from reference TRBV15 and TRBJ1-1, reads DAMVIQNPRYQVTQFGKPVTLSCSQTLNHNVMYWYQQKSSQAPKLLFHYYDKDFNNEADTPDNFQSRRPNTSFCFLDIRSPGLGDTAMYLCATSSRLRNTEAFFGQGTRLTVV.